The sequence of this T cell receptor (beta chain) was determined in a study of T cell responses to AZD1222 COVID-19 vaccine (dated by TCRdb to the early 2020s). Notes on the research overall: Because spike-specific TCR depth and breadth did not differ between the two schedules, AZD1222 recipients who got a second dose at roughly 4 weeks were pooled with those who got a second dose at roughly 12 weeks. Trial participants were enrolled into age subgroups of 18-55, 56-69 and 70-plus years, which contained about 150, 27 and 61 TCR-sequenced participants, respectively. TCR sequencing covered roughly 230 trial participants: 207 given two doses of AZD1222 and 26 given two doses of MenACWY control vaccine.

About this clone itself: What this receptor recognizes is not known. No base quality values were provided; no much bigger clone lies one nucleotide off.

The CDR3 regions of human TCRbeta chains were analyzed by immunosequencing. Per the authors' processing: Repertoire TCRs were checked for matches against a reference library of SARS-CoV-2-specific TCRs that had been generated using the MIRA antigen-specificity platform. Breadth meant the fraction of unique TCRs that were SARS-CoV-2-associated, whereas depth meant the fraction of total T cells that were SARS-CoV-2-associated. Using the MIRA data, each spike-specific TCR was mapped to the spike region that the TCR reacts to and placed in a CD4 or CD8 class. Log10-transformed breadth and depth values were compared by one-way ANOVA with Sidak's multiple comparisons tests. Entries here come from immuneACCESS through TCRdb and include only in-frame sequences with V and J called. Some clones fail to appear in such tables; in the studies checked, an unresolved V gene covers under half of the shortfall, and the cause of the remainder is unknown. V and J calls plus clone size are reproduced from that table; the DNA served to infer D and trimming. Recorded for this sample are approximately 100,000 clones; around nine tenths of them occurred a single time. About 1.5% of the sample is held by the ten biggest clonotypes.

V is clipped by 7 bases and J by 2 bases, and the sequence between their germline boundaries is 12 bases long. The CDR3 spans 14 residues, from the cysteine through the phenylalanine. Only the CDR3 portion is preserved as DNA: 42 bases, with reading frame beginning at the first base. According to the germline V gene, CDR1 reads LGHNT and CDR2 reads FRNRAP. The time point tag for this specimen amounts to: baseline before first vaccination. The vaccinee samples were drawn from two UK trials, COV001 and COV002, one of which was a single-blind randomized controlled phase 2/3 trial testing AZD1222 (ChAdOx1 nCoV-19) in healthy adults. Trial participant PBMC samples were collected at day 0 and day 28 after the second dose for TCRbeta chain sequencing. General conclusions and limits of the study: After two AZD1222 doses, spike-specific TCR breadth and depth were significantly higher than at day 0 and than in MenACWY recipients. No day 14 peak-response samples were available, so repertoires were characterized only after the peak T cell response. Reportedly, almost half of the unique spike-specific TCRs recognized epitopes lying outside the regions that are mutated in the B.1.351 and B.1.1.7 variants. Vaccine-associated CD4 TCRs spanned the whole spike protein, with dominant responses in regions 160-218 and 743-854. The 56-69-year group was small, and its depth increase did not reach significance, likely because of low power. Participants were mostly white British and included more females than males, and it was suggested by the authors that clonal diversity may have been underestimated. Conclusions about previously exposed vaccinees are limited because only six or seven AZD1222 recipients were SARS-CoV-2 seropositive at baseline.

The chain is encoded by TRBV12-5 joined to TRBJ2-1; no confident D gene assignment can be made. The sequencing here drew on peripheral blood, taken on day 0 of AZD1222 vaccination. The clonotype was recovered from an adult in good health. The nucleotides are TGTGCTAGTGCCCTCGGGCCCGCCTACAATGAGCAGTTCTTC. Its protein reads: CASALGPAYNEQFF. With the rest looked up from the reference TRBV12-5 and TRBJ2-1 genes rather than sequenced, the full variable domain is DARVTQTPRHKVTEMGQEVTMRCQPILGHNTVFWYRQTMMQGLELLAYFRNRAPLDDSGMPKDRFSAEMPDATLATLKIQPSEPRDSAVYFCASALGPAYNEQFFGPGTRLTVL.